The 32 T cell receptor beta chains below all came from one sample that was sequenced in a study of vaccination effects on CD4 cells after COVID-19. Assay: immunoSEQ multiplex PCR; the TCRdb copy retains only in-frame clones and omits some. This repertoire shows some 69,000 clones, around 79% found once; its top ten account for roughly 2.9%. Ahead of sequencing, the ViraFEST assay grew antigen-specific CD4+ T cells using viral peptide pools. Isolating CD4+ T cells followed approximately 10 days of culture. Having tested negative for nucleocapsid antibodies, the vaccine recipients showed no prior SARS-CoV-2 infection. The antigens these receptors bind are not known. This specimen consisted of CD4+ T cells from PBMCs cultured with HCoV-NL63 spike peptides, obtained before COVID-19 vaccination. The receptors were sampled from a human donor who received a COVID-19 vaccine.

The chain employs TRBV2 and TRBJ2-4; D not certain. This CDR3 has 14 residues. Per germline, CDR1 SNHLY and CDR2 FYNNEI. V lost 0 bases and J lost 2, with 5 bases in between. The CDR3 protein is CASSEARSKNIQYF. CDR3 DNA sequence: TGTGCCAGCAGTGAAGCTCGCTCCAAAAACATTCAGTACTTC.

V is TRBV18 and J is TRBJ1-2; TRBD1 matches at 11 bases. Per germline, CDR1 KGHSH and CDR2 LQKENI. The junction had 12 bases not matched to a gene; V was cut back by 5 bases and J by 7 bases. The CDR3 covers 16 residues. CDR3 sequence (DNA): TGTGCCAGCTCATCGGACAGGGGGCAAGGTTTGGTTGGCTACACCTTC. Translation gives CASSSDRGQGLVGYTF.

This clone was seen a single time. The gene calls are TRBV5-1 and TRBJ2-3; D is undetermined. V lost 1 base and J lost 2, with 8 bases in between. The CDR3 is made up of 14 amino acids. Germline V gives CDR1 SGHRS, CDR2 YFSETQ. As DNA, the CDR3 is TGCGCCAGCAGCTTGATTCCGGACACAGATACGCAGTATTTT. It yields the protein CASSLIPDTDTQYF.

V is TRBV6-6 and J is TRBJ1-3; D not resolved. Trimming removed 6 bases from V and 8 bases from J, with 5 bases in between. This CDR3 has 10 residues. Germline V gene data show CDR1 as MNHNY and CDR2 as SVGAGI (reference sequence). The chain's CDR3 is CASSGDTIYF. CDR3 coding DNA: TGTGCCAGCAGCGGGGACACCATATATTTT.

The chain is built from TRBV5-4 and TRBJ1-3; possibly TRBD1 for D (6 bases). V was trimmed by 2 bases and J by 2 bases, leaving 8 bases between them. The CDR3 has 14 residues. CDR1 is SGHNT, CDR2 YYREEE, per germline (reference sequence). CDR3 DNA: TGTGCCAGCAGCTTTACAGGGACTGGAAACACCATATATTTT. It is translated as CASSFTGTGNTIYF.

The CDR3 DNA follows: TGTGCCAGCAGCTTACTGGGGGGGGTTAACACCGGGGAGCTGTTTTTT. Protein product: CASSLLGGVNTGELFF. The chain recombines TRBV7-3 with TRBJ2-2; 7 nucleotides match TRBD2. V gave up 2 bases and J gave up 2 bases; unmatched junction bases: 5. The germline CDR1 and CDR2 sequences are SGHTA and FQGTGA. CDR3 length: 16 amino acids.

V and J are TRBV2 and TRBJ1-3, with D unresolved. Germline CDR1 SNHLY, CDR2 FYNNEI. The V end lost 6 bases, the J end lost 6 bases, and 15 bases lay between the germline ends. The length of the CDR3 is 14 residues. CDR3: CASSSQEVQNTIYF. In nucleotides, the CDR3 is TGTGCCAGCAGCTCTCAGGAAGTCCAAAACACCATATATTTT.

This clone has just a few counts. CDR3 in DNA: TGTGCCTGGACGGGTCACAATGGCTACACCTTC. This translates into CAWTGHNGYTF. V gene TRBV30 combines with J gene TRBJ1-2, with D hard to call. The CDR3 covers 11 residues. Germline CDR1 GTSNPN, CDR2 SVGIG (reference sequence). Trimming removed 4 bases at V and 6 bases at J, with 9 bases between.

The chain employs TRBV5-4 and TRBJ2-7; 7 nucleotides match TRBD1. The CDR3 extends over 15 amino acids. Germline V gene sequence: CDR1 SGHNT, CDR2 YYREEE (reference sequence). V shed 3 bases and J 2 bases; nucleotides not matched to a gene: 8. CDR3 protein: CASSSTKGQPYEQYV. CDR3 DNA sequence: TGTGCCAGCAGCTCCACAAAGGGACAGCCCTACGAGCAGTACGTC.

The chain has TRBV2 and TRBJ1-6; 8 nucleotides line up with TRBD1. Germline values: CDR1 SNHLY, CDR2 FYNNEI. The CDR3 is 14 amino acids. V was clipped by 6 bases and J by 9 bases; unmatched bases: 7. CDR3 region: CASRPFTGGSPLHF. CDR3 DNA sequence: TGTGCCAGCAGACCCTTTACAGGGGGTTCACCCCTCCACTTT.

This clone was seen just once. This sequence joins TRBV18 and TRBJ1-1; 8 bases are shared with TRBD1. The V gene end was trimmed by 5 bases and the J gene end by 3 bases; junction bases not matched to a gene: 2. Looked up from germline, CDR1 is KGHSH and CDR2 is LQKENI. CDR3 length equals 13 residues. DNA for the CDR3: TGTGCCAGCTCATCGGACAGGGACACTGAAGCTTTCTTT. This encodes CASSSDRDTEAFF.

The chain combines TRBV5-4 with TRBJ2-4; either TRBD1 or TRBD2 may supply D (6 bases each). Germline values: CDR1 SGHNT, CDR2 YYREEE (reference sequence). The CDR3 contains 16 residues. Trimming left V 4 bases short and J 3 bases short, with 17 bases between. The CDR3 reads CASSLGGGVGKNIQYF. The CDR3 nucleotides read TGTGCCAGCAGCCTGGGGGGCGGGGTTGGCAAAAACATTCAGTACTTC.

This clone is termed large. The J gene is TRBJ2-7, the V gene TRBV7-2; unclear D gene. Germline-derived CDR1 and CDR2 are SGHTA and FQGNSA. The CDR3 covers 15 residues. The V and J ends lost 3 bases and 2 bases respectively, with 14 bases between them. Written as DNA, the CDR3 is TGTGCCAGCAGCTTCTCCTCTCGAGACCCCTACGAGCAGTACGTC. Translation: CASSFSSRDPYEQYV.

The V and J genes are TRBV29-1 and TRBJ2-7; 7 positions match TRBD1. J gave up 3 bases and V 6 bases, and 14 bases lay outside the gene matches. Germline CDR1 SQVTM, CDR2 ANQGSEA. The CDR3 is 15 amino acids. The CDR3 is CSVTKLKGQSYEQYV. For the CDR3, the DNA is TGCAGCGTGACGAAACTAAAGGGACAGAGCTACGAGCAGTACGTC.

This clone has a handful of counts. The chain's CDR3 is CASSLRLGEAFF. CDR3 DNA: TGTGCCAGCAGTCTCAGACTGGGTGAAGCTTTCTTT. This chain connects TRBV28 to TRBJ1-1; D is unclear. This CDR3 has 12 residues. The V end lost 5 bases, the J end lost 7 bases, and 11 bases lay between the germline ends. Germline V gene lookup returns CDR1 MDHEN and CDR2 SYDVKM.

The chain is built from TRBV6-5 and TRBJ2-3; D possibly corresponds to TRBD2 (5 bases). Germline V CDR1 and CDR2: MNHEY, SVGAGI. This CDR3 contains 11 residues. V was trimmed by 2 bases and J by 8 bases, leaving 5 bases between them. The CDR3 sequence is CASSYEGTQYF. The DNA of the CDR3 is TGTGCCAGCAGTTACGAGGGTACGCAGTATTTT.

The gene calls are TRBV5-1 and TRBJ2-5; 7 nucleotides agree with TRBD1. Unmatched junction bases numbered 6, after V lost 2 bases and J lost 2 bases. In germline, CDR1 is SGHRS, CDR2 YFSETQ. This CDR3 has 15 residues. This CDR3 is CASSFPGQSQETQYF. CDR3 DNA: TGCGCCAGCAGCTTTCCGGGACAGAGTCAAGAGACCCAGTACTTC. The whole variable domain, remainder taken from reference TRBV5-1 and TRBJ2-5, is KAGVTQTPRYLIKTRGQQVTLSCSPISGHRSVSWYQQTPGQGLQFLFEYFSETQRNKGNFPGRFSGRQFSNSRSEMNVSTLELGDSALYLCASSFPGQSQETQYFGPGTRLLVL.

V and J are TRBV29-1 and TRBJ2-5; D perhaps matches TRBD1 (5 bases). The CDR3 totals 14 residues. CDR1 SQVTM and CDR2 ANQGSEA come from the germline V gene. Trimming took 5 bases from V and 4 from J, leaving 17 bases between them. CDR3 in DNA: TGCAGCGTTCGAGCCAGGGTAAAAGTAGAGACCCAGTACTTC. As protein: CSVRARVKVETQYF.

The rearrangement joins TRBV25-1 to TRBJ1-4, with D perhaps TRBD1 (6 bases). The length of the CDR3 is 15 residues. V shed 7 bases and J shed 8 bases, with 20 bases lying between them. Germline V gene sequence: CDR1 MGHDK, CDR2 SYGVNS. CDR3 loop: CASTRQGPGGEKLFF. The CDR3 region has the DNA TGTGCCAGCACCCGGCAGGGGCCTGGGGGGGAAAAACTGTTTTTT.

The chain couples TRBV6-2 or TRBV6-3 to TRBJ2-5; unclear D gene. V lost 2 bases, J lost 3 bases, and 13 bases lay in between. The germline V gene has CDR1 MNHEY and CDR2 SVGEGT. The CDR3 consists of 15 residues. Written as DNA, the CDR3 is TGTGCCAGCAGTTACCATGTGGACGGAAAAGAGACCCAGTACTTC. Protein product: CASSYHVDGKETQYF.

The table lists this clone with a few counts. The rearrangement uses TRBV5-5 and TRBJ1-1; D is unresolved. Deletions cut 1 base from V and 1 base from J, with 8 bases between. CDR1 SGHKS and CDR2 YYEKEE come from the germline V gene (reference sequence). The CDR3 contains 14 residues. The CDR3 region is CASSLSVGNTEAFF. CDR3 nucleotides: TGTGCCAGCAGCTTGTCGGTGGGGAACACTGAAGCTTTCTTT.

The chain employs TRBV10-3 and TRBJ1-1; D is unclear. CDR1 and CDR2 (germline): ENHRY, SYGVKD. V was shortened by 6 bases and J by 4 bases, with 12 bases between the two germline ends. The CDR3 has 13 amino acids. DNA for the CDR3: TGTGCCATCAGGCCCGCGGGGAGCACTGAAGCTTTCTTT. The encoded protein is CAIRPAGSTEAFF.

Details on this clone: In the same sample, other DNA sequences code for this CDR3. The chain couples TRBV12-3 or TRBV12-4 to TRBJ2-5, with D unresolved. The CDR3 length is 11 residues. Trimming stripped 3 bases from V and 5 bases from J, with 4 bases between. CDR3 protein: CASSLGETQYF. CDR3 DNA: TGTGCCAGCAGTTTGGGGGAGACCCAGTACTTC.

The J gene is TRBJ1-4, the V gene TRBV3-1 (or the pseudogene TRBV3-2), with no clear D. CDR1 and CDR2 (germline): LGHDT, YNNKEL (reference sequence). V lost 1 base and J 0 bases, leaving 6 bases between the germline ends. The CDR3 contains 15 residues. The DNA of the CDR3 is TGTGCCAGCAGCCAAGGCACCGCAACTAATGAAAAACTGTTTTTT. Its translation: CASSQGTATNEKLFF.

This rearrangement joins TRBV6-4 to TRBJ1-1; D remains ambiguous. Germline CDR1 MRHNA, CDR2 SNTAGT. CDR3 length equals 15 residues. Trimming cost V 6 bases and J 1 base, with 15 bases left between them. In DNA form, the CDR3 reads TGTGCCAGCAGAGTAGACCGGGCCTCGAACACTGAAGCTTTCTTT. It codes for CASRVDRASNTEAFF.

This clone was detected only once. The gene calls are TRBV7-9 and TRBJ2-1; D may be TRBD2 (6 bases). Looked up from germline, CDR1 is SEHNR and CDR2 is FQNEAQ (reference sequence). The V end lost 7 bases, the J end lost 0 bases, and 16 bases lay between the germline ends. The CDR3 consists of 16 residues. The CDR3 coding sequence is TGTGCCAGCACCCCCGGCGGGGCCCTCTCCTACAATGAGCAGTTCTTC. Protein product: CASTPGGALSYNEQFF.

The CDR3 region has the DNA TGTGCCACCAGTGATTCGCGACAGGGAGGAGAGACCCAGTACTTC. Protein: CATSDSRQGGETQYF. The rearrangement joins TRBV24-1 to TRBJ2-5, with D perhaps TRBD1 (7 bases). V dropped 2 bases and J dropped 4 bases, with 13 bases sitting between them. Germline V gene data show CDR1 as KGHDR and CDR2 as SFDVKD. The CDR3 covers 15 residues.

The chain has TRBV2 and TRBJ1-6; 9 nucleotides align to TRBD1. Germline-derived CDR1 and CDR2 are SNHLY and FYNNEI. The CDR3 spans 14 residues. J was trimmed by 10 bases and V by 4 bases; bases with no gene match: 5. CDR3 amino acids: CASSGGQGRSPLHF. The DNA for the CDR3 is TGTGCCAGCAGTGGGGGACAGGGTCGCTCACCCCTCCACTTT.

This CDR3 is CASSQTRKRSGGAGNTGELFF. Here the CDR3 DNA reads TGTGCCAGCAGCCAAACCAGAAAAAGGAGCGGGGGGGCCGGGAACACCGGGGAGCTGTTTTTT. The chain recombines TRBV3-1 (or the pseudogene TRBV3-2) with TRBJ2-2; the match to TRBD2 covers 10 bases. The CDR3 contains 21 residues. Trimming at V came to 2 bases and at J to 1 base, leaving 16 bases not matched to a gene. The germline V gene has CDR1 LGHDT and CDR2 YNNKEL (reference sequence).

The gene calls are TRBV7-9 and TRBJ2-5; weak D call: TRBD2 (6 bases). The CDR3 length is 12 residues. CDR1 is SEHNR, CDR2 FQNEAQ, per germline (reference sequence). Deletions cut 8 bases from V and 5 bases from J, with 12 bases between. CDR3 loop: CASEGGGETQYF. In DNA form, the CDR3 reads TGTGCCAGCGAGGGTGGAGGGGAGACCCAGTACTTC.

The chain carries TRBV9 and TRBJ1-3, with TRBD1 matching 9 bases. V dropped 7 bases and J dropped 2; count of bases not matched to a gene: 13. Germline V lookup: CDR1 SGDLS, CDR2 YYNGEE. This CDR3 spans 17 amino acids. CDR3 nucleotide sequence: TGTGCCAGCTCCGTATCTACACAGGGGGCAACTGGAAACACCATATATTTT. Its translation is CASSVSTQGATGNTIYF. The whole variable domain, filled in from reference TRBV9 and TRBJ1-3, reads DSGVTQTPKHLITATGQRVTLRCSPRSGDLSVYWYQQSLDQGLQFLIQYYNGEERAKGNILERFSAQQFPDLHSELNLSSLELGDSALYFCASSVSTQGATGNTIYFGEGSWLTVV.

The CDR3 DNA is TGTGCCAGCAGCTTAGTGGGACACGACACAGATACGCAGTATTTT. Translation gives CASSLVGHDTDTQYF. The V call is TRBV7-9, the J call TRBJ2-3; possible D gene TRBD1, 6 bases. The CDR3 is 15 amino acids. Trimming took off 1 base at V and 2 bases at J, with 10 bases between the two ends. The germline V gene encodes CDR1 SEHNR and CDR2 FQNEAQ (reference sequence).